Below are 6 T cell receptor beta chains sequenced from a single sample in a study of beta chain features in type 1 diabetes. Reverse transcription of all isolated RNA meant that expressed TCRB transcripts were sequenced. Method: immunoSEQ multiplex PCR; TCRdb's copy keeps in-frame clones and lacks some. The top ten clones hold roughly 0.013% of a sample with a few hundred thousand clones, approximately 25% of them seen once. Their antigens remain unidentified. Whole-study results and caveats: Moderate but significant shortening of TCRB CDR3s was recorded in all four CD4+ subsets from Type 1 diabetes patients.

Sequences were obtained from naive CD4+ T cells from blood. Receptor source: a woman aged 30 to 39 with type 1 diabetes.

CDR3 in DNA: TGTGCCAGCAAACAGGGGGGACGCAATGAGCAGTTCTTC. Protein: CASKQGGRNEQFF. This chain connects TRBV6-6 to TRBJ2-1; 8 bases agree with TRBD1. CDR1 is MNHNY, CDR2 SVGAGI, per germline (reference sequence). Trimming at V came to 7 bases and at J to 6 bases, leaving 5 bases not matched to a gene. The CDR3 runs 13 residues.

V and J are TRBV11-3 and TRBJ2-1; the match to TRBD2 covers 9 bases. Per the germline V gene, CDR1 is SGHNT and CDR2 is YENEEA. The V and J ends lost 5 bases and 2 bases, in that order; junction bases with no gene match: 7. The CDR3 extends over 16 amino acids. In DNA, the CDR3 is TGTGCCAGCAGCCCTAGCGGGGACCGGACCTACAATGAGCAGTTCTTC. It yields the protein CASSPSGDRTYNEQFF.

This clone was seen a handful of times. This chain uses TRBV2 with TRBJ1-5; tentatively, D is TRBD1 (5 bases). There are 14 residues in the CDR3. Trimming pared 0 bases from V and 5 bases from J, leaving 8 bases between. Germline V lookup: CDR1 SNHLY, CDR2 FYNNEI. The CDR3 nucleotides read TGTGCCAGCAGTGAAGCTTCGGGGGATCAGCCCCAGCATTTT. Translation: CASSEASGDQPQHF.

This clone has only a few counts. The CDR3 spells CASRPLAYTSTDTQYF. Here the CDR3 DNA reads TGTGCCAGCAGACCCCTAGCGTACACTAGCACAGATACGCAGTATTTT. This chain uses TRBV2 with TRBJ2-3; a weak D match, TRBD2 (6 bases). The CDR3 loop spans 16 amino acids. The V end lost 6 bases, the J end lost 0 bases, and 16 bases lay between the germline ends. From germline, CDR1 is SNHLY and CDR2 FYNNEI.

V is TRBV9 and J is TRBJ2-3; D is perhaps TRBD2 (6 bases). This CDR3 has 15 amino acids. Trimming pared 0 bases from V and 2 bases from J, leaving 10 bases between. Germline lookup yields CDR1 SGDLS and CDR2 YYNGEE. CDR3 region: CASSVDTSHTDTQYF. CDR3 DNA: TGTGCCAGCAGCGTAGATACTAGCCACACAGATACGCAGTATTTT.

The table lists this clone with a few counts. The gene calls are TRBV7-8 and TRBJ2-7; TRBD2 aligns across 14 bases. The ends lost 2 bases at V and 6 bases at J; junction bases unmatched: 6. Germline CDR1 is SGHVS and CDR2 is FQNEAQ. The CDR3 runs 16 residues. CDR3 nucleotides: TGTGCCAGCAGCTTATGGGGACTAGCGGGAGTATCCGAGCAGTACTTC. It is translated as CASSLWGLAGVSEQYF.